These T cell receptor beta chains were read from a single sample in a study of blood T cell repertoires in COVID-19. Clones were read by immunoSEQ multiplex PCR, and TCRdb kept only the in-frame ones, dropping some. The sample lists approximately 170,000 clones, 81% occurring once. Sequenced material: peripheral blood. These receptor sequences come from a man aged 60 to 75 with active or convalescent COVID-19. Both conserved end residues are part of each CDR3.

>TRBJ1-1|TRBV9
CASSVAAQGGTEAFF
>TRBJ1-1|TRBV3-1/TRBV3-2
CASSRDSLYTEAFF
>TRBJ1-5|TRBV28
CASSLLRGYSNQPQHF
>TRBJ2-5|TRBV28
CASSRRQTYQETQYF
>TRBJ1-1|TRBV7-9
CASSIGQGVTEAFF
>TRBJ2-3|TRBV19
CASGDTGGRNTQYF
>TRBJ2-1|TRBV12-3/TRBV12-4
CASSLRDWGKQFF
>TRBJ2-1|TRBV5-1
CASSIGGDEQFF
>TRBJ2-2|TRBV5-8
CASSLGLLASTGELFF
>TRBJ1-1|TRBV25-1
CASSPRTGGWTEAFF
>TRBJ2-3|TRBV20-1
CSASPQTGADTQYF
>TRBJ2-3|TRBV10-3
CAISDSGQGTDTQYF
>TRBJ1-1|TRBV19
CASSMAGMNTEAFF
>TRBJ2-2|TRBV6-6
CASSWDSPNTGELFF
>TRBJ2-7|TRBV5-1
CASSLDGTYEQYF
>TRBJ1-1|TRBV18
CASSNPRGAHTEAFF
>TRBJ2-1|TRBV1
CTSRRWRENPFYEQFF